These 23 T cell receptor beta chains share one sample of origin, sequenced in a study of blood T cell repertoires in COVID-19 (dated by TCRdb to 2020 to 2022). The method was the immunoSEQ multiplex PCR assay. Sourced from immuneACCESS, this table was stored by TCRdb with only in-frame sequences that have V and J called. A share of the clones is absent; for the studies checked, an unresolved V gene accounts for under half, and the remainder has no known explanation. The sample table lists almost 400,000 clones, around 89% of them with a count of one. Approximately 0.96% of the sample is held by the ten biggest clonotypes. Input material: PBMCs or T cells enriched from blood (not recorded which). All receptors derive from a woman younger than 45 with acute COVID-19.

CDR3 protein: CASSVVGTSPYNEQFF. The CDR3 bases are TGTGCCAGCAGCGTAGTCGGGACTAGTCCCTACAATGAGCAGTTCTTC. This chain connects TRBV9 to TRBJ2-1, with TRBD2 identical over 8 bases. V trimming: 0 bases; J trimming: 2 bases; junction bases outside the gene matches: 4. This CDR3 region has 16 residues. Per germline, CDR1 SGDLS and CDR2 YYNGEE.

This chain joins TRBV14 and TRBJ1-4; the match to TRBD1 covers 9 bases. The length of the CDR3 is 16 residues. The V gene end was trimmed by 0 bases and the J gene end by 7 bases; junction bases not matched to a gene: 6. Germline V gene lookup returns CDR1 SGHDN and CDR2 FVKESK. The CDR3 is CASSQDLRDRAEKLFF. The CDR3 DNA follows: TGTGCCAGCAGCCAAGATCTGAGGGACAGGGCTGAAAAACTGTTTTTT.

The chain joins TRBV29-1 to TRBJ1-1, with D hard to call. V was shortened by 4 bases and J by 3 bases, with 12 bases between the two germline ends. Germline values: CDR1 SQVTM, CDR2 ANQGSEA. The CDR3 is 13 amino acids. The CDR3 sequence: CSVGSGRYTEAFF. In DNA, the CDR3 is TGCAGCGTTGGAAGTGGCAGGTACACTGAAGCTTTCTTT.

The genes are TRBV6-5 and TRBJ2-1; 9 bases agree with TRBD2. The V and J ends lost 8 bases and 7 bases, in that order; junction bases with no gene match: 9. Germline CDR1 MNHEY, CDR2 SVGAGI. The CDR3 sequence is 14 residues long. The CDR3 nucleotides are TGTGCCAGCGGCTTAGCGGGGGCCGGGAATGAGCAGTTCTTC. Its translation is CASGLAGAGNEQFF.

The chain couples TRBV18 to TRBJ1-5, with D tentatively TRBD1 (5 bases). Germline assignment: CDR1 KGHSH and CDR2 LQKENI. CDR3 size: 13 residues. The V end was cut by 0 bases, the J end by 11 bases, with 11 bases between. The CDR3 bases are TGTGCCAGCTCACCACCTTCAGGAGGGGCCCAGCATTTT. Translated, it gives CASSPPSGGAQHF.

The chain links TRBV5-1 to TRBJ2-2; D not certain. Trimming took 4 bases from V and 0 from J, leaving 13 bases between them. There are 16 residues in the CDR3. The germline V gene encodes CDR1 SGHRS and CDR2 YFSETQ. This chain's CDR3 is CASSPLAASNTGELFF. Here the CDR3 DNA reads TGCGCCAGCAGCCCATTAGCTGCTTCGAACACCGGGGAGCTGTTTTTT.

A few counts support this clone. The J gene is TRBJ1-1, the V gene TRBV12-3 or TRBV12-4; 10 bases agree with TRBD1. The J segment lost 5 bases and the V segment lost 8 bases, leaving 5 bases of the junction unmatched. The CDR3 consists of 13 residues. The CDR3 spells CASGRQGATEAFF. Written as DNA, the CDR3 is TGTGCCAGCGGACGACAGGGGGCGACTGAAGCTTTCTTT.

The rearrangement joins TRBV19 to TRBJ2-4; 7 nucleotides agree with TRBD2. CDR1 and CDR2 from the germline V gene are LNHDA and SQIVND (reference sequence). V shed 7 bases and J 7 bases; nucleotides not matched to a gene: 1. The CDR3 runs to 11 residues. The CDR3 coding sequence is TGTGCCAGTAACGGGGGGAACATTCAGTACTTC. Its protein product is CASNGGNIQYF.

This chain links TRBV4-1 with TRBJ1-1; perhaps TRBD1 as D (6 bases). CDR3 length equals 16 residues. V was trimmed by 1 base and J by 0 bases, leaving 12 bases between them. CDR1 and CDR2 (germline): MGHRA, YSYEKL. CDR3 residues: CASSQGSGHLNTEAFF. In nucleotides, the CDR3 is TGCGCCAGCAGCCAAGGGTCGGGACACTTGAACACTGAAGCTTTCTTT.

The chain's CDR3 is CASSPAGGTETQYF. The CDR3, as DNA: TGTGCCAGCTCACCGGCAGGGGGCACAGAGACCCAGTACTTC. This chain uses TRBV18 with TRBJ2-5, with 8 bases aligning to TRBD1. Per germline, CDR1 KGHSH and CDR2 LQKENI. Losses at the gene ends were 3 bases for V and 4 bases for J; bases not matched to a gene: 4. This CDR3 has 14 residues.

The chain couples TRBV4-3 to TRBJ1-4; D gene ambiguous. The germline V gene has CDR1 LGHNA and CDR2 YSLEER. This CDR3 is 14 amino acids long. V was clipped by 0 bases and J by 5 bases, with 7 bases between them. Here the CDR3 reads CASSQEGGNEKLFF. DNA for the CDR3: TGCGCCAGCAGCCAAGAGGGCGGGAATGAAAAACTGTTTTTT.

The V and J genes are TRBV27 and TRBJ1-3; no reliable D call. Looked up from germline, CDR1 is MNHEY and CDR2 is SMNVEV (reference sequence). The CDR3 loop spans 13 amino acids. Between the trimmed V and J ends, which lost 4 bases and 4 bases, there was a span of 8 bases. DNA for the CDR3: TGTGCCAGCAGTTCTTTCTCGGGAAACACCATATATTTT. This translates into CASSSFSGNTIYF.

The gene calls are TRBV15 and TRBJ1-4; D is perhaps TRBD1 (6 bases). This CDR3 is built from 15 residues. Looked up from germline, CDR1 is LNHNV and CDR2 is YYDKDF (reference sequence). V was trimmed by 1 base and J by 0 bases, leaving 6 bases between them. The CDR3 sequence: CATSRGTATNEKLFF. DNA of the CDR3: TGTGCCACCAGCAGAGGGACAGCAACTAATGAAAAACTGTTTTTT.

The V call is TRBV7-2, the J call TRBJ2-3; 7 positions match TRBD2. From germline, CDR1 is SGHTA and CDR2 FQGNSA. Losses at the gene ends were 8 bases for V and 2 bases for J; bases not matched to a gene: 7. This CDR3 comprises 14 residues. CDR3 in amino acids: CASAQSGVTDTQYF. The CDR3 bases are TGTGCCAGCGCCCAAAGCGGGGTCACAGATACGCAGTATTTT.

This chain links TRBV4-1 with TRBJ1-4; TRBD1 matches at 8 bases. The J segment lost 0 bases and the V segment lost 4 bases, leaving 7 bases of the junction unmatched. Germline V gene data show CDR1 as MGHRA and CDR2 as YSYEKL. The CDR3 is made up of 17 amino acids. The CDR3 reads CASSPLGQGPTNEKLFF. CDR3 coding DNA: TGCGCCAGCAGCCCACTCGGACAGGGCCCAACTAATGAAAAACTGTTTTTT.

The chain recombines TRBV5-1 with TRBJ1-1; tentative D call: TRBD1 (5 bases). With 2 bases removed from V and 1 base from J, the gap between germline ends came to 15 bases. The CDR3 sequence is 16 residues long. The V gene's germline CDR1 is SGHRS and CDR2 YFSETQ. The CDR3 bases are TGCGCCAGCAGCTTTGGGACTCGCGGGGGGAACACTGAAGCTTTCTTT. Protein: CASSFGTRGGNTEAFF.

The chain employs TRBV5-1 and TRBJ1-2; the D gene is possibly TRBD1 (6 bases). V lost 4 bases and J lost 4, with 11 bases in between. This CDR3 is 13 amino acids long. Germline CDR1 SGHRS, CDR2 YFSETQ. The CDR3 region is CASSPGVGYGYTF. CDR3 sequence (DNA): TGCGCCAGCAGCCCAGGGGTCGGCTATGGCTACACCTTC. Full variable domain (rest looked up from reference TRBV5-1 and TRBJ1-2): KAGVTQTPRYLIKTRGQQVTLSCSPISGHRSVSWYQQTPGQGLQFLFEYFSETQRNKGNFPGRFSGRQFSNSRSEMNVSTLELGDSALYLCASSPGVGYGYTFGSGTRLTVV.

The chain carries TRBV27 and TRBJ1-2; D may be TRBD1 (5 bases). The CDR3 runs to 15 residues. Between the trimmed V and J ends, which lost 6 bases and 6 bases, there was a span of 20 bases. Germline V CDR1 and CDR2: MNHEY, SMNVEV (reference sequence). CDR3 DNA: TGTGCCAGCAGCCTGAGAGGAGGGGTTCTGAATGGCTACACCTTC. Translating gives CASSLRGGVLNGYTF.

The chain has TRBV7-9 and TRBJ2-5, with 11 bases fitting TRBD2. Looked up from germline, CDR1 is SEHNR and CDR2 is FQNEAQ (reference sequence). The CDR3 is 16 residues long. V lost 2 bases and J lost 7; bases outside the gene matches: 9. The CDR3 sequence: CASSLLSGGAHPTQYF. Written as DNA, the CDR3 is TGTGCCAGCAGCTTACTTAGCGGGGGGGCCCATCCGACCCAGTACTTC. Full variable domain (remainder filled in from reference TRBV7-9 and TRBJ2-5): DTGVSQNPRHKITKRGQNVTFRCDPISEHNRLYWYRQTLGQGPEFLTYFQNEAQLEKSRLLSDRFSAERPKGSFSTLEIQRTEQGDSAMYLCASSLLSGGAHPTQYFGPGTRLLVL.

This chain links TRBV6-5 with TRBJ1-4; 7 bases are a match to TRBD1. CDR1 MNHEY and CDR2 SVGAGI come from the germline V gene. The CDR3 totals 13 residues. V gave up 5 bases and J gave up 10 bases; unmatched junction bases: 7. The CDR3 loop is CASSRGQEGKLFF. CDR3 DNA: TGTGCCAGCAGTAGAGGACAGGAGGGAAAACTGTTTTTT.

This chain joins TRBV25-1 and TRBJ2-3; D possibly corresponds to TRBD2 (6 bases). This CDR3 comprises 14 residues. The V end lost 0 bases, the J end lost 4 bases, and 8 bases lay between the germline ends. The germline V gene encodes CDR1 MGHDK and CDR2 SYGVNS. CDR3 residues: CASSEYASADTQYF. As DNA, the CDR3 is TGTGCCAGCAGTGAATATGCTAGCGCAGATACGCAGTATTTT.

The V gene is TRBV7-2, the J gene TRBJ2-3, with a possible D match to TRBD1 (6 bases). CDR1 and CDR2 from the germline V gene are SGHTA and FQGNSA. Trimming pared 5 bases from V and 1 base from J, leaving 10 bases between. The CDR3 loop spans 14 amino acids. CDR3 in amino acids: CASSVNRGTDTQYF. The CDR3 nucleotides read TGTGCCAGCAGCGTAAACAGGGGCACAGATACGCAGTATTTT.

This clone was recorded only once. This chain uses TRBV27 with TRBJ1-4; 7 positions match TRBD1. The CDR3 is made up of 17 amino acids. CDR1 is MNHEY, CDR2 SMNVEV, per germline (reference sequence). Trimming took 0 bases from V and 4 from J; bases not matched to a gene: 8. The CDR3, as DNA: TGTGCCAGCAGTTTATCCTTCCTGGGACAGCTTAATGAAAAACTGTTTTTT. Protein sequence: CASSLSFLGQLNEKLFF.